Shown below are 9 T cell receptor beta chains from a single sample sequenced in a study of shared clonotypes between healthy human individuals. Profiling relied on immunoSEQ multiplex PCR, and the TCRdb table lists in-frame clones only, not all of them. The table records roughly 2.2 million clones, approximately 93% of them present only once. Sequencing was performed on naive CD4+ T cells from PBMCs. Stated subset: CD45RA+ positively selected. The receptors derive from a man between 18 and 29 years old in good health. Some clones in this sample may be carry-over from other donors' samples.

CDR3 nucleotides: TGTGCCAGCAGCCTCAGACTAGCCTCCGAGCAGTACTTC. It encodes CASSLRLASEQYF. The rearrangement uses TRBV7-9 and TRBJ2-5; TRBD2 matches at 7 bases. The J call may be wrong; the DNA end is better matched by TRBJ2-7. CDR3 length: 13 residues. Germline CDR1 and CDR2: SEHNR and FQNEAQ (reference sequence).

The V call is TRBV5-1, the J call TRBJ2-2; a possible D gene is TRBD1 (6 bases). CDR1 and CDR2 (germline): SGHRS, YFSETQ. Between the trimmed V and J ends, which lost 2 bases and 7 bases, there was a span of 18 bases. The CDR3 extends over 16 amino acids. In DNA, the CDR3 is TGCGCCAGCAGCTTAGGGCAGGGGCGTACGTACGGGGAGCTGTTTTTT. The encoded protein is CASSLGQGRTYGELFF.

To note about this clone: Other DNA sequences of this sample code for an identical CDR3. The gene calls are TRBV2 and TRBJ2-7; D unresolved. V dropped 3 bases and J dropped 6 bases, with 6 bases sitting between them. The CDR3 covers 11 residues. Germline CDR1 is SNHLY and CDR2 is FYNNEI. CDR3 DNA: TGTGCCAGCAGTGAGTCGGGCGAGCAGTACTTC. Amino acid sequence: CASSESGEQYF.

The V gene is TRBV28, the J gene TRBJ2-2; 9 bases are a match to TRBD1. J was trimmed by 4 bases and V by 6 bases; bases with no gene match: 9. The germline V gene encodes CDR1 MDHEN and CDR2 SYDVKM. There are 16 residues in the CDR3. The CDR3 sequence: CASRTPGQGVTGELFF. The CDR3 DNA reads TGTGCCAGCAGAACACCGGGACAGGGAGTCACCGGGGAGCTGTTTTTT.

The V gene is TRBV29-1, the J gene TRBJ2-1, with 8 bases aligning to TRBD2. Trimming at V came to 5 bases and at J to 3 bases, leaving 6 bases not matched to a gene. This CDR3 has 14 residues. Germline V gene lookup returns CDR1 SQVTM and CDR2 ANQGSEA. CDR3 residues: CSVRLAGHYNEQFF. Written as DNA, the CDR3 is TGCAGCGTTCGGCTAGCGGGCCACTACAATGAGCAGTTCTTC.

This clone has just one count. Given a much more abundant clone one base away, this may be a read error. Other DNA sequences within the sample encode an identical CDR3. V is TRBV28 and J is TRBJ1-5; D gene ambiguous. Per the germline V gene, CDR1 is MDHEN and CDR2 is SYDVKM. V shed 2 bases and J shed 2 bases, with 1 base lying between them. The CDR3 spans 12 residues. CDR3 region: CASSLRNQPQHF. The CDR3 nucleotides are TGTGCCAGCAGTTTACGCAATCAGCCCCAGCATTTT.

The rearrangement links TRBV28 to TRBJ2-7; 10 bases are shared with TRBD2. The CDR3 is 17 residues long. Unmatched junction bases numbered 10, after V lost 4 bases and J lost 1 base. Looked up from germline, CDR1 is MDHEN and CDR2 is SYDVKM. In nucleotides, the CDR3 is TGTGCCAGCAGTTCACCTCTTCCGGGACTAGCGTCCTACGAGCAGTACTTC. Translating it yields CASSSPLPGLASYEQYF.

The chain's CDR3 is CASSELDSLRKLFF. CDR3 coding DNA: TGTGCCAGCAGTGAATTGGACAGTCTGCGAAAACTGTTTTTT. The V and J genes are TRBV6-1 and TRBJ1-4, with D maybe TRBD1 (6 bases). CDR1 and CDR2 (germline): MNHNS, SASEGT. Trimming stripped 2 bases from V and 10 bases from J, with 14 bases between. The CDR3 covers 14 residues.

The chain has TRBV28 and TRBJ1-1; TRBD1 matches 8 bases. V trimming: 6 bases; J trimming: 4 bases; junction bases outside the gene matches: 4. Germline V gives CDR1 MDHEN, CDR2 SYDVKM. CDR3 length: 13 residues. CDR3 in DNA: TGTGCCAGCAGCTATACAGGGGGCACTGAAGCTTTCTTT. It codes for CASSYTGGTEAFF.